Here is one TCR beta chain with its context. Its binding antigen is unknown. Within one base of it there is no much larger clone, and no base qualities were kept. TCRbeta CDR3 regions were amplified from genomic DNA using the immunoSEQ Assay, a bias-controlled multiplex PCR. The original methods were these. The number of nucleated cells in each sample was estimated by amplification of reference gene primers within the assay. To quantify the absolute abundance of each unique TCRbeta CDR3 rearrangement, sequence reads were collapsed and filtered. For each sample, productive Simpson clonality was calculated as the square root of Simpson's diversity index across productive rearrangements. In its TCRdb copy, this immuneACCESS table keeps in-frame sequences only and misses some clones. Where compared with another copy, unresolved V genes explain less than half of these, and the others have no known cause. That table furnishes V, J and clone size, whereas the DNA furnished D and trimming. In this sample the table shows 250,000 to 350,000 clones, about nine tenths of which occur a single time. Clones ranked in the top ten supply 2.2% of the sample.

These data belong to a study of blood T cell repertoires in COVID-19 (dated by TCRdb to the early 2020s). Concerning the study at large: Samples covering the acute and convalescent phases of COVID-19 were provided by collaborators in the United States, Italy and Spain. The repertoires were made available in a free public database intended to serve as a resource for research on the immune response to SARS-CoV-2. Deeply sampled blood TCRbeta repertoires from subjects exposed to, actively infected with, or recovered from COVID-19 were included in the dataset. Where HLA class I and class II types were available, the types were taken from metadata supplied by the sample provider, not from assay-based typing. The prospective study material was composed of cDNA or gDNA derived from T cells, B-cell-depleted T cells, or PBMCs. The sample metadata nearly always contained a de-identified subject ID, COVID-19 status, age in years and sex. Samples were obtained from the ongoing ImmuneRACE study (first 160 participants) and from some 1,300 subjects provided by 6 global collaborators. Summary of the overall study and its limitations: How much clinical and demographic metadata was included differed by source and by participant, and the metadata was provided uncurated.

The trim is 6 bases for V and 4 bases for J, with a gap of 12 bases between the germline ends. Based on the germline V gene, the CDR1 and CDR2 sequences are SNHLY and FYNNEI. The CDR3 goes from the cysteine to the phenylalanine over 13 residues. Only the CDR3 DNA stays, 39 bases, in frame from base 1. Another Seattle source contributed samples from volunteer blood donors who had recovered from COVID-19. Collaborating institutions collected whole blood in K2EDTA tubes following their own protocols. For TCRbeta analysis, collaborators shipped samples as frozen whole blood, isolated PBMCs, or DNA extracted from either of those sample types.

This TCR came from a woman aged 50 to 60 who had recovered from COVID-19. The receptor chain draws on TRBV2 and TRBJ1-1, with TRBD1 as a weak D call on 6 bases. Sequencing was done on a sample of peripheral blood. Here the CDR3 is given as CASSTEGGTEAFF. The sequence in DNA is TGTGCCAGCAGCACCGAAGGGGGCACTGAAGCTTTCTTT.